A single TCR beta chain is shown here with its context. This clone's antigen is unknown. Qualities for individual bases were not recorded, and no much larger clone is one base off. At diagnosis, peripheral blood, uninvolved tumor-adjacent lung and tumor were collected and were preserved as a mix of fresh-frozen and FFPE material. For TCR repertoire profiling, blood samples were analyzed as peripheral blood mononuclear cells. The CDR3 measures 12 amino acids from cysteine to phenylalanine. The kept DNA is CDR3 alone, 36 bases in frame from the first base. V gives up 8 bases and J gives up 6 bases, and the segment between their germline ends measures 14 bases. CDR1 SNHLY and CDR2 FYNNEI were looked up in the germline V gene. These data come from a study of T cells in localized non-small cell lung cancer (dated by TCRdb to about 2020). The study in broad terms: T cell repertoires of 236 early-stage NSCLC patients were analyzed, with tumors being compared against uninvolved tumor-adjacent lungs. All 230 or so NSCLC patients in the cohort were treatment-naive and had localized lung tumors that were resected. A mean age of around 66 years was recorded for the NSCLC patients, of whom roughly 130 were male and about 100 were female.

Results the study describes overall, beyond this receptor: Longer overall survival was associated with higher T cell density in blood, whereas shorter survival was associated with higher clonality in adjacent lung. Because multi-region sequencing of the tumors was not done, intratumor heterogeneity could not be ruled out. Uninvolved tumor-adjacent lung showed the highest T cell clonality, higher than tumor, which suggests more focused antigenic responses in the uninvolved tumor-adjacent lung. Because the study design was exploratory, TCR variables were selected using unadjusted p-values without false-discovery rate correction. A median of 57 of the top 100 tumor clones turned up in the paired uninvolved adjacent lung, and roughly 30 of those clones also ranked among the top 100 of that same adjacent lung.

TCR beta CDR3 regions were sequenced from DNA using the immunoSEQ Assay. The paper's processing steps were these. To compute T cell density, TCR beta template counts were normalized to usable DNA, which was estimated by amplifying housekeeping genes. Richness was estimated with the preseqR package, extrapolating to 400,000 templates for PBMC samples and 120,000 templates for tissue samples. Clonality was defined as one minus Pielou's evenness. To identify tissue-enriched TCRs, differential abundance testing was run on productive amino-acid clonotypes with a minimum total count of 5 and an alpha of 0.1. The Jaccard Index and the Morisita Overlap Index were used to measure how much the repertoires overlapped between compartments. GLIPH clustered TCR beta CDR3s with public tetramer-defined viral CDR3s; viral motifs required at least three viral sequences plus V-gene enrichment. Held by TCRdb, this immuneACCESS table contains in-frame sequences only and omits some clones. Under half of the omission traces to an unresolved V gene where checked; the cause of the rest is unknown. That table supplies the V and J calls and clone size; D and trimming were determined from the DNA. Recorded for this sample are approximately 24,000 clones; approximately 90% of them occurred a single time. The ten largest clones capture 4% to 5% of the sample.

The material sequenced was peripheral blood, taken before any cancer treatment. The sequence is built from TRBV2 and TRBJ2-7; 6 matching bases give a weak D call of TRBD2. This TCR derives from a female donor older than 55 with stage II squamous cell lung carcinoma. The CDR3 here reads CASSNSGFEQYF. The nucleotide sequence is TGTGCCAGCTCGAATAGCGGATTCGAGCAGTACTTC. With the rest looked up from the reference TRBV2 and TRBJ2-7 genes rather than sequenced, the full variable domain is EPEVTQTPSHQVTQMGQEVILRCVPISNHLYFYWYRQILGQKVEFLVSFYNNEISEKSEIFDDQFSVERPDGSNFTLKIRSTKLEDSAMYFCASSNSGFEQYFGPGTRLTVT.